The next 9 T cell receptor beta chains were all read from a single sample in a study of T cell repertoires in cytomegalovirus infection (dated by TCRdb to the late 2010s). The sequencer listed for this sample is Illumina HiSeq 1500. TCRdb applied fastp at Q25 and MiXCR to the public reads, then kept only in-frame beta chains. Each CDR3 protein appears once, grouped with its most common genes and DNA. Present in this sample are fewer than 350,000 distinct CDR3 sequences, around a tenth of which were seen just once. Jointly, the top ten make up around 4.5% of the sample. The sample consisted of PBMCs. Every receptor here comes from a human donor in good health (CMV status not recorded). Some clones in this sample may be carry-over from other donors' samples.

The chain employs TRBV7-6 and TRBJ2-5, with D perhaps being TRBD1 or TRBD2 (5 bases each). V shed 5 bases and J shed 9 bases, with 10 bases lying between them. CDR1 is SGHVS and CDR2 is FNYEAQ in the germline V gene. There are 11 residues in the CDR3. In DNA form, the CDR3 reads TGTGCCAGCAGCACTACGGGACCCCAGTACTTC. This translates into CASSTTGPQYF.

The chain links TRBV29-1 to TRBJ2-1; possibly TRBD2 for D (6 bases). The CDR3 covers 11 residues. From germline, CDR1 is SQVTM and CDR2 ANQGSEA. CDR3: CTCGTASEQFF. The CDR3 bases are TGCACCTGTGGGACTGCGTCTGAGCAGTTCTTC.

V is TRBV28 and J is TRBJ2-7; no clear D. V lost 5 bases to trimming and J lost 6 bases, with 8 bases between them. The germline gives CDR1 MDHEN, CDR2 SYDVKM. The CDR3 has 11 amino acids. CDR3: CASSPKVEQYF. As DNA, the CDR3 is TGTGCCAGCAGTCCTAAGGTCGAGCAGTACTTC.

In nucleotides, the CDR3 is TGTGCCACCAGCATGCTCCTTAATGAAAAACTGTTTTTT. This translates into CATSMLLNEKLFF. The chain combines TRBV15 with TRBJ1-4; D unresolved. Trimming pared 4 bases from V and 4 bases from J, leaving 7 bases between. Germline lookup yields CDR1 LNHNV and CDR2 YYDKDF (reference sequence). The CDR3 consists of 13 residues.

In this sample, this clonotype turned up a few times. The gene calls are TRBV10-3 and TRBJ2-1, with TRBD2 matching 16 bases. CDR1 and CDR2 from the germline V gene are ENHRY and SYGVKD. The V segment lost 4 bases and the J segment 7 bases; nucleotides outside the gene matches: 4. CDR3 length equals 16 residues. CDR3: CAISAGLAGGGNEQFF. CDR3 nucleotide sequence: TGTGCCATCAGTGCGGGACTAGCGGGAGGGGGGAATGAGCAGTTCTTC.

The sample holds many counts of this clonotype. The chain combines TRBV27 with TRBJ2-2; 10 bases are a match to TRBD2. Germline CDR1 is MNHEY and CDR2 is SMNVEV (reference sequence). Losses at the gene ends were 5 bases for V and 0 bases for J; bases not matched to a gene: 15. There are 20 residues in the CDR3. Written as DNA, the CDR3 is TGTGCCAGCAGTGGGAGACGGACTAGCGGCTCTCTCTCGAACACCGGGGAGCTGTTTTTT. It encodes CASSGRRTSGSLSNTGELFF.

This clonotype was seen a few times. The V gene is TRBV7-3, the J gene TRBJ1-1, with TRBD1 as a possible D gene (5 bases). Germline CDR1 is SGHTA and CDR2 is FQGTGA. This CDR3 spans 13 amino acids. V gave up 5 bases and J gave up 1 base, with 8 bases separating them. The CDR3 region has the DNA TGTGCCAGCAGCCGACAGCCGAACACTGAAGCTTTCTTT. This encodes CASSRQPNTEAFF.

This clonotype has a handful of counts. The chain combines TRBV5-4 with TRBJ2-3, with TRBD2 matching 13 bases. Germline CDR1 reads SGHNT; CDR2 reads YYREEE (reference sequence). V was pared by 3 bases and J by 1 base, with 2 bases of the junction left unmatched. The CDR3 loop spans 16 amino acids. CDR3 amino acids: CASSYGTSGGTDTQYF. DNA of the CDR3: TGTGCCAGCAGCTATGGGACTAGCGGGGGCACAGATACGCAGTATTTT.

The table lists this clonotype with many counts. CDR3 residues: CASSLLSAGARNEQFF. DNA of the CDR3: TGTGCCAGCAGCTTACTGTCGGCGGGAGCACGGAATGAGCAGTTCTTC. This chain links TRBV7-8 with TRBJ2-1; 7 positions agree with TRBD2. The CDR3 totals 16 residues. V lost 2 bases, J lost 7 bases, and 11 bases stayed unmatched. Germline V gene sequence: CDR1 SGHVS, CDR2 FQNEAQ.